This T cell receptor (beta chain) was found in a study of blood T cell repertoires in COVID-19. Overall study: Samples came from the United States, Italy and Spain, spanning acute and convalescent COVID-19. The cDNA or gDNA used as material had been derived from T cells, B-cell-depleted T cells, or PBMCs.

Original processing notes: Amplification with reference gene primers provided the estimates of nucleated cell counts. The method was immunoSEQ multiplex PCR; TCRdb's version includes in-frame clones alone and lacks a portion of them. Clone size and the V and J calls come from that table; the DNA yielded D and trimming. Of about 130,000 clones in the sample, less than 90% were seen once. The CDR3 spans 14 residues. Germline lookup yields CDR1 SGHRS and CDR2 YFSETQ. The ends lost 4 bases at V and 5 bases at J; junction bases unmatched: 7. J is TRBJ1-2 and V is TRBV5-1; 8 bases fit TRBD1. The TCR sequence derives from a man older than 75 with active or convalescent COVID-19. Sequenced material: peripheral blood. The DNA of the CDR3 is TGCGCCAGCAGCCCAACCGGGACAGGATATGGCTACACCTTC. Translation: CASSPTGTGYGYTF.